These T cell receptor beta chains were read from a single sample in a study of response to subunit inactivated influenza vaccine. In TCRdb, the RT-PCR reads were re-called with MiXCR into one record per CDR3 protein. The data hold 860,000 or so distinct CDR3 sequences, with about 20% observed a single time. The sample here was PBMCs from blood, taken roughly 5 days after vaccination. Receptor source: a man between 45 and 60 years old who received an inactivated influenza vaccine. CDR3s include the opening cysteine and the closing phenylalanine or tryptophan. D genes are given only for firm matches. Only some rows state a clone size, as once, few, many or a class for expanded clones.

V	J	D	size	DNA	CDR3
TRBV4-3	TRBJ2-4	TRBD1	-	TGCGCCAGCAGCCAAGACCAAGGACAGGGAGGAAACATTCAGTACTTC	CASSQDQGQGGNIQYF
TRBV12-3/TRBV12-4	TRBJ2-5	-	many	TGTGCCAGCAGCCCCGAGGAATGGGGTGATGGACAAGAGACCCAGTACTTC	CASSPEEWGDGQETQYF
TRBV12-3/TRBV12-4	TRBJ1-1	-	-	TGTGCCAGCAGTTTAAACGGCGGTTTTGAAGCTTTCTTT	CASSLNGGFEAFF
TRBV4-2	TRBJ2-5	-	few	TGTGCCAGCAGCCAAGGGGCGGGTCGACAAGAGACCCAGTACTTC	CASSQGAGRQETQYF
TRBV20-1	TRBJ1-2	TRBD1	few	TGCAGTGCCCCGAGGGACAGGCCTCTTTCCACCTTC	CSAPRDRPLSTF
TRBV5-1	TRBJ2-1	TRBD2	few	TGCGCCAGCAGCCCAATACCGGGACTAGGCGCCCATGAGCAGTTCTTC	CASSPIPGLGAHEQFF
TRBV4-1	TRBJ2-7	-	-	TGCGCCAGCAGCCAAGATGAGGGACGGATGTGGGAGCAGTACTTC	CASSQDEGRMWEQYF
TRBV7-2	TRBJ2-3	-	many	TGTGCCAGCAGCTTAGCGACGGGGGCAGATACGCAGTATTTT	CASSLATGADTQYF
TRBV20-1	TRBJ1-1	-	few	TGCAGTGCTAGACAGGACCTCGCTGAAGCTTTCTTT	CSARQDLAEAFF
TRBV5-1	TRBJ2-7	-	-	TGCGTCAGCAGCCCGGAGGGGGGGATCTACGAGCAGTACTTC	CVSSPEGGIYEQYF
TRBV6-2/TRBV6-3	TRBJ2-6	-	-	TGTGCCAGCAGTTACCCAGGACAATTTAGAACTGGGGCCAACGTCCTGACTTTC	CASSYPGQFRTGANVLTF
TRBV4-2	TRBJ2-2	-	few	TGTGCCAGCAGAACAGGGACGGCGAACACCGGGGAGCTGTTTTTT	CASRTGTANTGELFF
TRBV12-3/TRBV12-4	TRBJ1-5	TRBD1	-	TGTGCCAGCAGGTCCGGGACAGACAATCAGCCCCAGCATTTT	CASRSGTDNQPQHF
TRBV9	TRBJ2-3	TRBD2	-	TGTGCCAGCAGCCCTCCTAGCGGTGGTACGCAGTATTTT	CASSPPSGGTQYF
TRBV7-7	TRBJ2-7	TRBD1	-	TGTGCTAGCAGCTTAGAGGACAGGGCCGGCGAGCAGTACTTC	CASSLEDRAGEQYF
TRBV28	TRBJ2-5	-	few	TGTGCCAGCAGCCCGCTCGCGGATCAAGAGACCCAGTACTTC	CASSPLADQETQYF
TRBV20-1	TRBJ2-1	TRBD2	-	TGCAGTGCTCACGGGACTAGCGGGGGTTGGAATGAGCAGTTCTTC	CSAHGTSGGWNEQFF
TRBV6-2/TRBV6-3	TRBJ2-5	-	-	TGTGCCAGCAGTCCAGAGTGGCAGGGGCGGAAGACCCAGTACTTC	CASSPEWQGRKTQYF
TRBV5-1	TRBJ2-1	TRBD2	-	TGCGCCAGCACTCGGACTAGCGGGGGGGATGGTGAGCAGTTCTTC	CASTRTSGGDGEQFF
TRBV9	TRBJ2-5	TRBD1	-	TGTGCCAGCAGCGCCAGGGGGTCCCAAGAGACCCAGTACTTC	CASSARGSQETQYF
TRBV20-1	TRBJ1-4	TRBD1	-	TGCAGTGCTAGAGGGACAGGGAATGAAAAACTGTTTTTT	CSARGTGNEKLFF
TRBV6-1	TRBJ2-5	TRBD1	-	TGTGCCAGCAGTAAGGGACAGGGAGAGACCCAGTACTTC	CASSKGQGETQYF
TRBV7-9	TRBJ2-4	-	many	TGTGCCAGCAGCTTATCAGGGTTCAAAAACATTCAGTACTTC	CASSLSGFKNIQYF
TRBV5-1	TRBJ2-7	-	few	TGCGCCAGCAGCTTGGTCGGAACGTCGGGGAGGTACGAGCAGTACTTC	CASSLVGTSGRYEQYF
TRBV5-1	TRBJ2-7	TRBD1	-	TGCGCCAGCGGCTCGGGACAGGGTCCCTACGAGCAGTACTTC	CASGSGQGPYEQYF
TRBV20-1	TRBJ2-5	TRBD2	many	TGCAGTGCGCGGGGGTACCAAGAGACCCAGTACTTC	CSARGYQETQYF
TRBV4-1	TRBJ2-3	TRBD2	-	TGCGCCAGCAGCCAGACCGGGACTAGCGAAATTCCAGATACGCAGTATTTT	CASSQTGTSEIPDTQYF
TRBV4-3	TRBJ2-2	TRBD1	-	TGCGCCAGCAGCCTCAGAGACAGGGCGGGCACCGGGGAGCTGTTTTTT	CASSLRDRAGTGELFF
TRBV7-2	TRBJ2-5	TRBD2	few	TGTGCCAGCAGCTTTAGTAGCGGGAGGTCGGGAGAGACCCAGTACTTC	CASSFSSGRSGETQYF
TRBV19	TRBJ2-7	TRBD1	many	TGTGCCAGTCGGGACAGGGGGTCCTACGAGCAGTACTTC	CASRDRGSYEQYF
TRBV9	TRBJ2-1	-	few	TGTGCCAGCAGCCCGAGTTTGGGGGAGCAGTTCTTC	CASSPSLGEQFF
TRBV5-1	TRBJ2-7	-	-	TGCGCCAGCAGCTTGGGAGCGAACTCCTACGAGCAGTACTTC	CASSLGANSYEQYF
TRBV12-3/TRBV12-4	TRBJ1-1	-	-	TGTGCCAGCAGCCAGACGCCGATTGGACGGGGGAACACTGAAGCTTTCTTT	CASSQTPIGRGNTEAFF
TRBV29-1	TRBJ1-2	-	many	TGCAGCGTTGAAGCTGGCAGAGCCGGCTACACCTTC	CSVEAGRAGYTF
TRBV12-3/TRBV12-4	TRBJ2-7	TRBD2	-	TGTGCCAGCAGGTCCCGACTAGCGGGAGTCTACGAGCAGTACTTC	CASRSRLAGVYEQYF
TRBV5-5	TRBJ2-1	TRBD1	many	TGTGCCAGCAGCCCGGGGACAGGGTACTACAATGAGCAGTTCTTC	CASSPGTGYYNEQFF
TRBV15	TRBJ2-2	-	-	TGTGCCACCAGCAGAGAAGGGGTGCCCGGGGAGCTGTTTTTT	CATSREGVPGELFF
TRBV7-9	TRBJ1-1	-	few	TGTGCCAGCAGTCCCGACGCGAACACTGAAGCTTTCTTT	CASSPDANTEAFF
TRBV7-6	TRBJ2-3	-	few	TGTGCCAGCAGCTTCACTGACGACCTTGCAGGTTGGGGAACAGATACGCAGTATTTT	CASSFTDDLAGWGTDTQYF
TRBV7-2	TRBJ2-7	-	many	TGTGCCAGCAGCTTAGGGATATCTTTAAGCTCCTACGAGCAGTACTTC	CASSLGISLSSYEQYF